A selection of T cell receptor beta chains follows, all from one sample in a study of radiation and T cells in renal cell carcinoma. Here immunoSEQ multiplex PCR was the method, and the copy in TCRdb shows in-frame clones only, minus some. This table holds over 60,000 clones, around four fifths found once. The sample in question was blood, obtained from a patient whose treatment included radiotherapy and nephrectomy. The receptors come from a woman aged 55-69 years with renal cell carcinoma. Each CDR3 is given with its conserved first and last residue. The D gene is left open where the match is weak. Size is stated for part of the rows, as once, few or many counts, or as a class when the clone is expanded.

V	D	size	J	DNA	CDR3
TRBV5-5	NA	NA	TRBJ1-4	TGTGCCAGCAGCTTGGAGGGGGGGAATGAAAAACTGTTTTTT	CASSLEGGNEKLFF
TRBV18	NA	NA	TRBJ2-7	TGTGCCAGCTCCCCATCTGACTCGCCCAAATACGAGCAGTACTTC	CASSPSDSPKYEQYF
TRBV6-5	NA	NA	TRBJ1-1	TGTGCCAGCAGTTATCCGGAGGGAACGACTGAAGCTTTCTTT	CASSYPEGTTEAFF
TRBV18	TRBD1	NA	TRBJ1-2	TGTGCCAGCTCACCACAGGGGGCTCACTATGGCTACACCTTC	CASSPQGAHYGYTF
TRBV10-3	TRBD2	once	TRBJ2-2	TGTGCCATCACTGGGGAGCGGGACGGGGAGCTGTTTTTT	CAITGERDGELFF
TRBV29-1	NA	once	TRBJ2-7	TGCAGCGCCCTCACGCGAAGCTCCTACGAGCAGTACTTC	CSALTRSSYEQYF
TRBV7-9	TRBD1	NA	TRBJ2-7	TGTGCCAGCAGCCCGACAGGGAGATACGAGCAGTACTTC	CASSPTGRYEQYF
TRBV19	NA	NA	TRBJ1-1	TGTGCCAGTAGTATAGGACCGGGCCCCTTTGAAGCTTTCTTT	CASSIGPGPFEAFF
TRBV6-1	NA	NA	TRBJ1-2	TGTGCCAGCAGTCCAACCCCCAGCGAGACCTATGGCTACACCTTC	CASSPTPSETYGYTF
TRBV10-1	NA	NA	TRBJ2-4	TGCGCCAGCAGTCTCCCGACAGAGAAAAACATTCAGTACTTC	CASSLPTEKNIQYF
TRBV7-9	TRBD1	once	TRBJ1-3	TGTGCCAGCAGCTTACCCCCTTACAGGGGCTCTGGAAACACCATATATTTT	CASSLPPYRGSGNTIYF
TRBV19	NA	NA	TRBJ2-1	TGTGCCAGTAGTGTCCCAGATAGGGAGCAGTTCTTC	CASSVPDREQFF
TRBV5-4	NA	NA	TRBJ2-7	TGTGCCAGCAGCTTCCGGGGCGACGACGAGCAGTACTTC	CASSFRGDDEQYF
TRBV4-1	TRBD1	NA	TRBJ2-7	TGCGCCAGCAGCCCCCCAGGGAGGACAGGGGACAACGAGCAGTACTTC	CASSPPGRTGDNEQYF
TRBV7-8	NA	NA	TRBJ2-1	TGTGCCAGCAGCCATAGGTGGACTAATAACTACAATGAGCAGTTCTTC	CASSHRWTNNYNEQFF
TRBV7-3	TRBD1	NA	TRBJ2-5	TGTGCCAGCAGCCTTGGGACAGGAGAGACCCAGTACTTC	CASSLGTGETQYF
TRBV4-2	NA	NA	TRBJ2-7	TGTGCCAGCAGCCAAGATATGGGGGACTACGAGCAGTACTTC	CASSQDMGDYEQYF
TRBV28	NA	NA	TRBJ1-3	TGTGCCAGCAGTCCCTCCGGGTCAGGAAACACCATATATTTT	CASSPSGSGNTIYF
TRBV6-5	TRBD1	NA	TRBJ1-1	TGTGCCAGCAGATGGGACAGGAACACTGAAGCTTTCTTT	CASRWDRNTEAFF
TRBV27	TRBD1	NA	TRBJ2-5	TGTGCCAGCAGTCGCCGACAGGGAGAGACCCAGTACTTC	CASSRRQGETQYF
TRBV19	TRBD1	once	TRBJ1-5	TGTGCCAGTAGTACCTCGGACAGGGTGGGCAATCAGCCCCAGCATTTT	CASSTSDRVGNQPQHF
TRBV6-5	NA	NA	TRBJ2-5	TGTGCCAGCAGTTACTCGCTAGCGCGTTCCCAAGAGACCCAGTACTTC	CASSYSLARSQETQYF
TRBV6-1	NA	NA	TRBJ2-1	TGTGCCAGCAGTGGGAGTAGTTCCTACAATGAGCAGTTCTTC	CASSGSSSYNEQFF
TRBV19	NA	NA	TRBJ2-1	TGTGCCAGTAGTATCTCGGGACCCATCTCCTACAATGAGCAGTTCTTC	CASSISGPISYNEQFF
TRBV28	NA	NA	TRBJ2-3	TGTGCCAGCAGCCTTACAGGAAGAGGGAATACGCAGTATTTT	CASSLTGRGNTQYF
TRBV27	TRBD2	NA	TRBJ2-1	TGTGCCAGCAGTCCAACATCGGGGGGGCAACGCTATGAGCAGTTCTTC	CASSPTSGGQRYEQFF
TRBV7-3	NA	NA	TRBJ2-7	TGTGCCAGCAGCTTAAGGCCAGGGCCCCACGAGCAGTACTTC	CASSLRPGPHEQYF
TRBV5-6	NA	NA	TRBJ1-5	TGTGCCAGCAGCTTCCAGAATAATCAGCCCCAGCATTTT	CASSFQNNQPQHF
TRBV19	TRBD2	once	TRBJ2-1	TGTGCCAGTAGTTTTTTAGCGGGAGGACACGGGGAGCAGTTCTTC	CASSFLAGGHGEQFF
TRBV7-2	NA	NA	TRBJ1-4	TGTGCCAGCAGCTTTGGGGGCTCAGGGGAAAAACTGTTTTTT	CASSFGGSGEKLFF
TRBV30	NA	NA	TRBJ1-6	TGTGCCTGGAGTGTATCCGGGCCGTATAATTCACCCCTCCACTTT	CAWSVSGPYNSPLHF
TRBV6-6	NA	NA	TRBJ1-1	TGTGCCAGCACCGACGGCAACACTGAAGCTTTCTTT	CASTDGNTEAFF
TRBV4-3	NA	few	TRBJ2-2	TGCGCCAGCAGCCAAGTGTTAACCGGGGAGCTGTTTTTT	CASSQVLTGELFF
TRBV4-1	NA	once	TRBJ2-3	TGCGCCAGCAGCCAAGATGGCGGGGATACAGATACGCAGTATTTT	CASSQDGGDTDTQYF
TRBV15	NA	NA	TRBJ2-5	TGTGCCACCAGCAGAGAAGTAGGCAGGGCGAAGGGAGAGACCCAGTACTTC	CATSREVGRAKGETQYF
TRBV7-2	TRBD1	NA	TRBJ2-1	TGTGCCAGCACCGGGACAGGGACCCCCTACAATGAGCAGTTCTTC	CASTGTGTPYNEQFF
TRBV7-9	NA	NA	TRBJ2-3	TGTGCCAGCAGCCCGGGGTCCCAAGATACGCAGTATTTT	CASSPGSQDTQYF
TRBV7-6	NA	NA	TRBJ2-7	TGTGCCAGCAGCTTAGGGTGGGGCTACGAGCAGTACTTC	CASSLGWGYEQYF
TRBV10-3	TRBD2	NA	TRBJ2-1	TGTGCCATCGCCCCAGCGGGAGGGCCGCGGAATGAGCAGTTCTTC	CAIAPAGGPRNEQFF
TRBV4-3	TRBD1	NA	TRBJ2-7	TGCGCCAGCAGCCGAGGGACAGACCCTGACTACGAGCAGTACTTC	CASSRGTDPDYEQYF
TRBV7-9	NA	NA	TRBJ2-2	TGTGCCAGCAGCCAGACAGTTACGAACACCGGGGAGCTGTTTTTT	CASSQTVTNTGELFF
TRBV6-5	TRBD1	few	TRBJ2-7	TGTGCCAGCAGTCAAAGACAGGGACGCTACGAGCAGTACTTC	CASSQRQGRYEQYF
TRBV14	TRBD1	NA	TRBJ1-2	TGTGCCAGCAGCCCCCGACAGGGAGATGGCTACACCTTC	CASSPRQGDGYTF
TRBV5-6	NA	once	TRBJ2-7	TGTGCCAGCAGCTTGGGCTTTTACGAGCAGTACTTC	CASSLGFYEQYF
TRBV2	TRBD2	NA	TRBJ2-1	TGTGCCAGCAGGTTGGGAGCGGGAGTAATCGATGAGCAGTTCTTC	CASRLGAGVIDEQFF
TRBV4-1	TRBD2	NA	TRBJ2-1	TGCGCCAGCAGTCTCTTCCCTAGCGGGGGTGATAATGAGCAGTTCTTC	CASSLFPSGGDNEQFF